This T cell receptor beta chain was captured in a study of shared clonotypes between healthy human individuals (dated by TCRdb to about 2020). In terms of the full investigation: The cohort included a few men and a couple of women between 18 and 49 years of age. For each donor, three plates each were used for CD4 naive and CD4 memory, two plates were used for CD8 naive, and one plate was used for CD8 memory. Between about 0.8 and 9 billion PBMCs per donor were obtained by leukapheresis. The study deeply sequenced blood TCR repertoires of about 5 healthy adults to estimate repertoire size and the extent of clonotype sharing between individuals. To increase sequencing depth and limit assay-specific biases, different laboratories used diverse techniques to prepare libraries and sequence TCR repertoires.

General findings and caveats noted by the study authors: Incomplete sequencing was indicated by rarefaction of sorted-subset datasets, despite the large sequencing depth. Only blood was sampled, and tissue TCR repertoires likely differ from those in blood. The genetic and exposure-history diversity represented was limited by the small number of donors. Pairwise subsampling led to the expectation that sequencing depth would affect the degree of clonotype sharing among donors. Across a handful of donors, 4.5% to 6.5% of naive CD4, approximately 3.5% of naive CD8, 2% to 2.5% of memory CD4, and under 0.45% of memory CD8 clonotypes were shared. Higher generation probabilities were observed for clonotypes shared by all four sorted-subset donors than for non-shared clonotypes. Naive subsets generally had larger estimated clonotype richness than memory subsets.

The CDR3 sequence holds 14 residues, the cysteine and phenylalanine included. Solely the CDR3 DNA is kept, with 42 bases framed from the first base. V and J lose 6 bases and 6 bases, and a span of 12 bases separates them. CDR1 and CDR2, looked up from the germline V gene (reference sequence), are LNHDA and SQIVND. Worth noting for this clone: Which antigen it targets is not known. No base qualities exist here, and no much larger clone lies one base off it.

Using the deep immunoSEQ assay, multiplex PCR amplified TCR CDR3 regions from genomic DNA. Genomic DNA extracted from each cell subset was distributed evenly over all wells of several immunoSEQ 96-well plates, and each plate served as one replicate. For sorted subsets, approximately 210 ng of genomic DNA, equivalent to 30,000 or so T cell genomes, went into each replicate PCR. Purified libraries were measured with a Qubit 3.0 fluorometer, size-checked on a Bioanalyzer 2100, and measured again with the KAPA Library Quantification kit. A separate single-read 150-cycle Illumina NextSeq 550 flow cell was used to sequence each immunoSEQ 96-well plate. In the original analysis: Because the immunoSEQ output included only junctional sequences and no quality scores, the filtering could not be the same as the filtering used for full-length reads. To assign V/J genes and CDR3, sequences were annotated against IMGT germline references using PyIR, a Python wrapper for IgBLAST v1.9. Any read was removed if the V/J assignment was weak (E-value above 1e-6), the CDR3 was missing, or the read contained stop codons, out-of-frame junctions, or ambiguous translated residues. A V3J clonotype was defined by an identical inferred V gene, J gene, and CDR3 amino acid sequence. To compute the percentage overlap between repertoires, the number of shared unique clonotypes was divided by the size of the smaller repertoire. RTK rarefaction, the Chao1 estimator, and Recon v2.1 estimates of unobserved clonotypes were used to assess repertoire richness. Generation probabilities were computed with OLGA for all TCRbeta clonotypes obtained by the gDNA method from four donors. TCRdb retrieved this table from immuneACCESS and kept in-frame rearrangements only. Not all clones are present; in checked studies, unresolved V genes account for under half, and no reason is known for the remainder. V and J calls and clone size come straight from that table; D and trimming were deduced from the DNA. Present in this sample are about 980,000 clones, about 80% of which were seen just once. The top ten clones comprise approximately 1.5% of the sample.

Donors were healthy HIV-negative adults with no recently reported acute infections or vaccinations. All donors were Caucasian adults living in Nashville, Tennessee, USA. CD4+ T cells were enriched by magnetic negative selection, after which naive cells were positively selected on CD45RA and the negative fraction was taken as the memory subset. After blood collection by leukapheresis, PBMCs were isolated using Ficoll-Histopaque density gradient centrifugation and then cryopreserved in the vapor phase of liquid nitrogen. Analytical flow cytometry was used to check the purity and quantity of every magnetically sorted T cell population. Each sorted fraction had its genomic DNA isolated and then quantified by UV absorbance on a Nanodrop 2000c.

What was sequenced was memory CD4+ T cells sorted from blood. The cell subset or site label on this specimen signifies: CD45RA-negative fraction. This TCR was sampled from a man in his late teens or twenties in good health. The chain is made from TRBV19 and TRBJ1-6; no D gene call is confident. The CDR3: CASRDIPSNSPLHF. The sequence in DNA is TGTGCCAGTAGAGACATTCCATCTAATTCACCCCTCCACTTT.